The present TCR beta chain was sequenced within a study of response to subunit inactivated influenza vaccine. Study conclusions and caveats: The authors suggested that few new T cells are recruited per seasonal influenza vaccination.

With regard to this clonotype: Antigen: not known.

TCRdb used MiXCR to reprocess the RT-PCR reads, holding one entry per CDR3 protein. This sample has some 480,000 distinct CDR3 sequences; about a tenth occur once, and the top ten carry approximately 12%. The CDR3 runs to 15 residues. From germline, CDR1 is MDHEN and CDR2 SYDVKM. V lost 7 bases to trimming and J lost 1 base, with 17 bases between them. The clonotype was recovered from a man aged 50 to 60 who received an inactivated influenza vaccine. V gene TRBV28 combines with J gene TRBJ2-7; tentatively, D is TRBD1 or TRBD2 (5 bases each). The source material was PBMCs from blood, sampled 45 days after vaccination. The CDR3 spells CASNIGTAPSYEQYF. The DNA of the CDR3 is TGTGCCAGCAACATTGGGACGGCTCCATCCTACGAGCAGTACTTC.